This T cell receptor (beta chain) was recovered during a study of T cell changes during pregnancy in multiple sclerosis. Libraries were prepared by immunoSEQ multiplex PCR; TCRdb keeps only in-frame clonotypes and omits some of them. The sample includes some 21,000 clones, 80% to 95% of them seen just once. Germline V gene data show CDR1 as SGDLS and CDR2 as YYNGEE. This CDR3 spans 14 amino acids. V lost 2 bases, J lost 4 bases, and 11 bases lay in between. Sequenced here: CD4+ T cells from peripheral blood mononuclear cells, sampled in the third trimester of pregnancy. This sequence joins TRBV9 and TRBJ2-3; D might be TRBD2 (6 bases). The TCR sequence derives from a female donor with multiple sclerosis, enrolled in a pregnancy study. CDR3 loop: CASSVRSGADTQYF. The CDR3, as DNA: TGTGCCAGCAGCGTTAGATCGGGGGCAGATACGCAGTATTTT.